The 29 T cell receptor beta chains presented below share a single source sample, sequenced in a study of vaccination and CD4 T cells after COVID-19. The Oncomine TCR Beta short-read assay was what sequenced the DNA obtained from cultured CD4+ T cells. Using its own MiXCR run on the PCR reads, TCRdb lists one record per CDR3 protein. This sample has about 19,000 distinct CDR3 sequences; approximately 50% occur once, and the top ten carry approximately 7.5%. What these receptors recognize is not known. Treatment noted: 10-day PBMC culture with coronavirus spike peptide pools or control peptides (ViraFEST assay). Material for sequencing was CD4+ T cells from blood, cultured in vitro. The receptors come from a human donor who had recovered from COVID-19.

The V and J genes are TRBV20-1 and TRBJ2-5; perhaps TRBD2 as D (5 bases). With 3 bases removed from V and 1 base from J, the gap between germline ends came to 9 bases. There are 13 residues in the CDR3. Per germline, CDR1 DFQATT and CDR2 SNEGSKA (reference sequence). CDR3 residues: CSARAGFQETQYF. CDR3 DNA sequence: TGCAGTGCTAGGGCGGGTTTCCAAGAGACCCAGTACTTC.

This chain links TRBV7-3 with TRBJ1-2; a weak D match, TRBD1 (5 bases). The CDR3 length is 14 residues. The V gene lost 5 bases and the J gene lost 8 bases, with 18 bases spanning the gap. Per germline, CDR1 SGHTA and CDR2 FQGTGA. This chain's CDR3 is CASSPSGGTDGYTF. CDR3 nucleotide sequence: TGTGCCAGCAGCCCAAGCGGAGGGACGGACGGCTACACCTTC.

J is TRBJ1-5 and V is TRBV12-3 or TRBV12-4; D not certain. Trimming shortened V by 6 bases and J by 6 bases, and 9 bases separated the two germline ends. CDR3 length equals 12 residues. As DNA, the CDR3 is TGTGCCAGCAGAGCCCCCAGTCAGCCCCAGCATTTT. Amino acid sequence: CASRAPSQPQHF.

For the CDR3, the DNA is TGTGCCAGCAGTCTACAACCTAGGGACTATGGCTACACCTTC. It encodes CASSLQPRDYGYTF. The chain links TRBV6-1 to TRBJ1-2; D is undetermined. Per the germline V gene, CDR1 is MNHNS and CDR2 is SASEGT. The CDR3 runs to 14 residues. Between the trimmed V and J ends, which lost 5 bases and 3 bases, there was a span of 13 bases.

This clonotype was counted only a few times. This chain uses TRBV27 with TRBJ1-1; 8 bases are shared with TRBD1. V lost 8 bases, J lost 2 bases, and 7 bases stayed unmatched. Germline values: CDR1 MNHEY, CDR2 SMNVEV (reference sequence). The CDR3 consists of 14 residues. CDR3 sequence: CASGEGQANTEAFF. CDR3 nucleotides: TGTGCCAGCGGCGAGGGACAGGCAAACACTGAAGCTTTCTTT.

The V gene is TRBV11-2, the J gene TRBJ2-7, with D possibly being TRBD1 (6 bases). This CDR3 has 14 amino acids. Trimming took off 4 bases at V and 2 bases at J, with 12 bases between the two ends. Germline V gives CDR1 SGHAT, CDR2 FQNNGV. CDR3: CASSYSTGTYEQYF. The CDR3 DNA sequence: TGTGCCAGCAGCTATTCGACAGGAACCTACGAGCAGTACTTC.

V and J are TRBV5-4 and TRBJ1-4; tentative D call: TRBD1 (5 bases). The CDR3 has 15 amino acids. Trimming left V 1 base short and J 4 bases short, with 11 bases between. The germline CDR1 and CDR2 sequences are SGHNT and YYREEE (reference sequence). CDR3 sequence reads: CASSLSTGVNEKLFF. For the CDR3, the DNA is TGTGCCAGCAGCTTGTCCACAGGAGTTAATGAAAAACTGTTTTTT.

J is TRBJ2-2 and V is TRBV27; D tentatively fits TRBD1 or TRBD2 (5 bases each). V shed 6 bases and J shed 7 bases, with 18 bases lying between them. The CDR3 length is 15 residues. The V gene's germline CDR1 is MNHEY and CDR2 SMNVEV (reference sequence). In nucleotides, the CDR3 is TGTGCCAGCAGCCGTGGGACGTACCAAGGCGGGGAGCTGTTTTTT. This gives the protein CASSRGTYQGGELFF.

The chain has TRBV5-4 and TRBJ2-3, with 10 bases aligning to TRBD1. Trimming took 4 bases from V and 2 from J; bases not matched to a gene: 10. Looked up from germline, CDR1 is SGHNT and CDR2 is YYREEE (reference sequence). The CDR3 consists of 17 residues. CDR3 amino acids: CASSNYRDRGLTDTQYF. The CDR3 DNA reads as TGTGCCAGCAGCAACTACCGGGACAGGGGACTCACAGATACGCAGTATTTT.

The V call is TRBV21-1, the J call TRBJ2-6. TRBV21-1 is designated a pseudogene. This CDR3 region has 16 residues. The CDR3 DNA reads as TGTGCCAGCAGCCGTCGACAGAGCTCTGGGGCCAACGTCCTGACTTTC. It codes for CASSRRQSSGANVLTF.

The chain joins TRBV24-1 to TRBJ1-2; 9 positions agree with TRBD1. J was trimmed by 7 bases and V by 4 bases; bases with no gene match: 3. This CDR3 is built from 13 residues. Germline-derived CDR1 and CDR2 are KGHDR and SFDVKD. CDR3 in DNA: TGTGCCACCAGTGACCTGGACAGGGGTGGCTACACCTTC. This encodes CATSDLDRGGYTF.

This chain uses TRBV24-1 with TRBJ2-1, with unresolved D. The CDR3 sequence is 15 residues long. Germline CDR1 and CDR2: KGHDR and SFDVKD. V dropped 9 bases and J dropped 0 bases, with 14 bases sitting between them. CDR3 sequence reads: CATARPGSSYNEQFF. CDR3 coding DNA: TGTGCCACCGCACGGCCGGGTAGCTCCTACAATGAGCAGTTCTTC.

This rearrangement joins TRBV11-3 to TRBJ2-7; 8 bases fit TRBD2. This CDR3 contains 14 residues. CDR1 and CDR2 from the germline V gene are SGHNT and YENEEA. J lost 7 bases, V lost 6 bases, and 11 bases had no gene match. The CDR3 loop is CASRPGSGSGEQYF. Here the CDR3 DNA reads TGTGCCAGCAGGCCCGGCAGCGGGAGCGGTGAGCAGTACTTC.

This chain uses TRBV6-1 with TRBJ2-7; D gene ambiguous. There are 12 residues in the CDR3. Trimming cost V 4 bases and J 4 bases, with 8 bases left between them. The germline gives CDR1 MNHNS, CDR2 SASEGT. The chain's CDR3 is CASSALGYEQYF. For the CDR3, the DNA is TGTGCCAGCAGTGCCCTGGGATACGAGCAGTACTTC.

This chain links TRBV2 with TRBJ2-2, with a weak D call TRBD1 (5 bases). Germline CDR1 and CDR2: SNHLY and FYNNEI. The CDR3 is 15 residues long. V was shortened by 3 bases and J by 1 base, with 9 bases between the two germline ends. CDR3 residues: CASSDVQGNTGELFF. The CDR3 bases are TGTGCCAGCAGTGATGTTCAGGGGAACACCGGGGAGCTGTTTTTT.

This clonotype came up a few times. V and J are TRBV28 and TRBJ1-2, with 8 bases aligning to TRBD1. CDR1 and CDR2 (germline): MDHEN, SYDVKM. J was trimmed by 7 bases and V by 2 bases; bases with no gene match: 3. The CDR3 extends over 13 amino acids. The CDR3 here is CASSLGQGPGYTF. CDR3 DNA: TGTGCCAGCAGTTTAGGACAGGGTCCTGGCTACACCTTC.

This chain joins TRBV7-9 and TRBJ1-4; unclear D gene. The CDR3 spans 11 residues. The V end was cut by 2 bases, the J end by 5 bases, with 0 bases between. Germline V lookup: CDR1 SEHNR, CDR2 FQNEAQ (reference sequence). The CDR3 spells CASSLNEKLFF. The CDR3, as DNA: TGTGCCAGCAGCTTAAATGAAAAACTGTTTTTT.

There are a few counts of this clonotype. This chain's CDR3 is CASSLRGRGDTQYF. CDR3 coding DNA: TGTGCCAGCAGCCTCCGGGGGCGTGGGGATACGCAGTATTTT. The gene calls are TRBV7-2 and TRBJ2-3; D may correspond to TRBD1 or TRBD2 (6 bases each). Germline loops: CDR1 SGHTA, CDR2 FQGNSA. The CDR3 runs to 14 residues. Trimming pared 5 bases from V and 6 bases from J, leaving 15 bases between. The entire variable domain, with the rest obtained from reference TRBV7-2 and TRBJ2-3, is as follows: GAGVSQSPSNKVTEKGKDVELRCDPISGHTALYWYRQSLGQGLEFLIYFQGNSAPDKSGLPSDRFSAERTGGSVSTLTIQRTQQEDSAVYLCASSLRGRGDTQYFGPGTRLTVL.

The CDR3 here is CASSALVADTQYF. The CDR3, as DNA: TGTGCCAGCAGTGCACTAGTCGCAGATACGCAGTATTTT. V usage is TRBV27 and J usage is TRBJ2-3, with D possibly matching TRBD2 (5 bases). The CDR3 totals 13 residues. With 5 bases removed from V and 4 bases from J, the gap between germline ends came to 10 bases. The germline V gene has CDR1 MNHEY and CDR2 SMNVEV (reference sequence).

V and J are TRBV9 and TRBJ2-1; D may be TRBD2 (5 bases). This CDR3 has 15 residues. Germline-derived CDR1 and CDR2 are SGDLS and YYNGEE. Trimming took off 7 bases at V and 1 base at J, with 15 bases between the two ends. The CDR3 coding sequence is TGTGCCAGCGGAGGAGAGGGAACGTCCTACAATGAGCAGTTCTTC. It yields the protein CASGGEGTSYNEQFF.

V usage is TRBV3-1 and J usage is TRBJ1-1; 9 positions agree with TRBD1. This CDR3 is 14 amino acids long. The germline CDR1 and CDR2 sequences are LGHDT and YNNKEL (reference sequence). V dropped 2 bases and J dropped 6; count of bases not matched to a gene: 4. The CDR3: CASSQWDRAAEAFF. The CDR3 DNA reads TGTGCCAGCAGCCAATGGGACAGGGCGGCTGAAGCTTTCTTT.

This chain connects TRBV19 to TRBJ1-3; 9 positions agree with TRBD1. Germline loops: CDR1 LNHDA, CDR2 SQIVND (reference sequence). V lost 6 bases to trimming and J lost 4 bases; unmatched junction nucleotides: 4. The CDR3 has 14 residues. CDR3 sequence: CASRTGTGGNTIYF. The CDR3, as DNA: TGTGCCAGTAGAACCGGGACAGGGGGAAACACCATATATTTT.

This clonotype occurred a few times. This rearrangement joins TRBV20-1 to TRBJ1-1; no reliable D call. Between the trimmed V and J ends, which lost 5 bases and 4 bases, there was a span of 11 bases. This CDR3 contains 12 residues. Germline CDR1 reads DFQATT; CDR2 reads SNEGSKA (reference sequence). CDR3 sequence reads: CSASRMSTEAFF. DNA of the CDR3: TGCAGTGCTTCCCGGATGTCCACTGAAGCTTTCTTT.

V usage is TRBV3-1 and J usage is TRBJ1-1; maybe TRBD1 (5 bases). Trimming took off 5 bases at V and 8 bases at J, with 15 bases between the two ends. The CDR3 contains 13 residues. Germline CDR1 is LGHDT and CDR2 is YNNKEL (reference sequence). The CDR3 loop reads CASSFRERGEAFF. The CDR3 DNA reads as TGTGCCAGCAGCTTCAGGGAAAGGGGCGAAGCTTTCTTT.

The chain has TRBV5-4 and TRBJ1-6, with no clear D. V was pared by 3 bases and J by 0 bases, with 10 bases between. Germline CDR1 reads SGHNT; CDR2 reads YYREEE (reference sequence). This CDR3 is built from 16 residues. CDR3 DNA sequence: TGTGCCAGCAGCTCCGCGGTCAGCTCCTATAATTCACCCCTCCACTTT. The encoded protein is CASSSAVSSYNSPLHF.

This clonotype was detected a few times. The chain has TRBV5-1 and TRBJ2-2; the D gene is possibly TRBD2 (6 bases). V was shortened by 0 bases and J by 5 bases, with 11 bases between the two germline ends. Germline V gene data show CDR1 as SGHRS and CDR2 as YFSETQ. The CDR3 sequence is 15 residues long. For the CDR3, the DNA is TGCGCCAGCAGCTTGGCCGGGGGTGAGACCGGGGAGCTGTTTTTT. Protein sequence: CASSLAGGETGELFF. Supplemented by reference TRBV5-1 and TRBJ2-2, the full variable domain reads KAGVTQTPRYLIKTRGQQVTLSCSPISGHRSVSWYQQTPGQGLQFLFEYFSETQRNKGNFPGRFSGRQFSNSRSEMNVSTLELGDSALYLCASSLAGGETGELFFGEGSRLTVL.

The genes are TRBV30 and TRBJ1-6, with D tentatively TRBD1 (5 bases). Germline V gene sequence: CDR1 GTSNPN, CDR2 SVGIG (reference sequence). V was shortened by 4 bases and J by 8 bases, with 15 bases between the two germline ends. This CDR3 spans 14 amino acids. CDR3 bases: TGTGCCTGGACACGGGACGGGTCATATTCACCCCTCCACTTT. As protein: CAWTRDGSYSPLHF.

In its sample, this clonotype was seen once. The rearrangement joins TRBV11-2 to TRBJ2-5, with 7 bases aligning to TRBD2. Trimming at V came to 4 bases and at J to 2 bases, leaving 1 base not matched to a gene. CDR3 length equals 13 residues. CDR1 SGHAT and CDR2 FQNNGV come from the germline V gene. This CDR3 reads CASSYSGQETQYF. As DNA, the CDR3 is TGTGCCAGCAGCTATAGCGGGCAAGAGACCCAGTACTTC.

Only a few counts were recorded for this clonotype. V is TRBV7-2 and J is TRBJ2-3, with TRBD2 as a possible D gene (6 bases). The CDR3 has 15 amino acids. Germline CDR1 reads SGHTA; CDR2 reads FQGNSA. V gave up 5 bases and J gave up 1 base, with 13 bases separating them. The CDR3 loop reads CASSGRRAGTDTQYF. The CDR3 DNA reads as TGTGCCAGCAGCGGGAGGAGGGCCGGCACAGATACGCAGTATTTT. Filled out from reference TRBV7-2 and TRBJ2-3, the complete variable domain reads GAGVSQSPSNKVTEKGKDVELRCDPISGHTALYWYRQSLGQGLEFLIYFQGNSAPDKSGLPSDRFSAERTGGSVSTLTIQRTQQEDSAVYLCASSGRRAGTDTQYFGPGTRLTVL.